This TCR beta chain was obtained from a study of T cells after yellow fever vaccination. Each CDR3 protein gets one entry after TCRdb re-called the 5' RACE reads with MiXCR. The data show about 240,000 distinct CDR3 sequences, around 7% seen once. Regarding this clonotype: A much more abundant neighbour one base away suggests this may be a read error.

V gave up 4 bases and J gave up 5 bases; unmatched junction bases: 9. There are 15 residues in the CDR3. The V gene's germline CDR1 is SGHRS and CDR2 YFSETQ. The source of this sequence is a man aged 25 to 45 who received the YFV17D yellow fever vaccine. This specimen was CD4+ T cells sorted from PBMCs, taken 15 days after the yellow fever booster vaccination. The genes are TRBV5-1 and TRBJ2-4; 7 bases match TRBD2. The CDR3 is CASSRGGTRENIQYF. For the CDR3, the DNA is TGCGCCAGCAGCCGGGGAGGGACTCGGGAAAACATTCAGTACTTC.